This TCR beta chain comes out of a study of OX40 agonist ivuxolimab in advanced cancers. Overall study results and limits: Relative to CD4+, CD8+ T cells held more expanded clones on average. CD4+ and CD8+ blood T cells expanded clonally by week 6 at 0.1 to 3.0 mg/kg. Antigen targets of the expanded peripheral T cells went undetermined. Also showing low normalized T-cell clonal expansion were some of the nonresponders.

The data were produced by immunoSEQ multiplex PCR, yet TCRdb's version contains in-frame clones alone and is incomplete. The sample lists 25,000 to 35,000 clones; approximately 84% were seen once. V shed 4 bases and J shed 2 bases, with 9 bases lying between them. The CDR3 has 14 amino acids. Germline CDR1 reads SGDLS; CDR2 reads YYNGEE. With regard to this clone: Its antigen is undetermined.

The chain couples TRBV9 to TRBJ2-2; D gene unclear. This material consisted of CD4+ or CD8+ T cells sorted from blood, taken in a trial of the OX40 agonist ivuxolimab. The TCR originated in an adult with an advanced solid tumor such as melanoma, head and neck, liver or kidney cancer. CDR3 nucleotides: TGTGCCAGCAGCCCATCTAGAAACACCGGGGAGCTGTTTTTT. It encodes CASSPSRNTGELFF.